These 24 T cell receptor beta chains came from one sample sequenced in a study of radiation and T cells in renal cell carcinoma. The method was immunoSEQ multiplex PCR; TCRdb's version includes in-frame clones alone and lacks a portion of them. The data hold 150,000 or so clones, with approximately 90% observed a single time. Time point here: baseline pretreatment blood. Described treatment: 15 Gy SBRT to primary tumor, nephrectomy 4 weeks later. The material was blood, obtained from a patient whose treatment included radiotherapy and nephrectomy. These receptors originate from a woman in her seventies with renal cell carcinoma.

The gene calls are TRBV30 and TRBJ1-4; tentatively, D is TRBD1 (5 bases). Germline CDR1 GTSNPN, CDR2 SVGIG (reference sequence). V lost 3 bases and J lost 8, with 16 bases in between. This CDR3 has 14 residues. The CDR3 DNA follows: TGTGCCTGGAGCAACCCCGGGACGAAGGAAAAACTGTTTTTT. The encoded protein is CAWSNPGTKEKLFF.

A word on this clone: A read error may produce the germline difference seen at one junction end. As DNA, the CDR3 is TGTGCCAGCAGTTTAGCGGGGGGCCCCCCCGAGCAGTACTTC. Translation: CASSLAGGPPEQYF. The gene calls are TRBV7-9 and TRBJ2-7; 10 positions match TRBD2. CDR3 size: 14 residues. CDR1 is SEHNR and CDR2 is FQNEAQ in the germline V gene (reference sequence).

This chain connects TRBV19 to TRBJ2-7; 7 nucleotides match TRBD2. Per the germline V gene, CDR1 is LNHDA and CDR2 is SQIVND (reference sequence). The CDR3 is 14 residues long. V shed 6 bases, J shed 0 bases, and the junction held 5 bases outside the gene matches. As DNA, the CDR3 is TGTGCCAGTAGAAGGGGCGGGGGCTCCTACGAGCAGTACTTC. Its protein is CASRRGGGSYEQYF. Variable domain in full (rest from reference TRBV19 and TRBJ2-7): DGGITQSPKYLFRKEGQNVTLSCEQNLNHDAMYWYRQDPGQGLRLIYYSQIVNDFQKGDIAEGYSVSREKKESFPLTVTSAQKNPTAFYLCASRRGGGSYEQYFGPGTRLTVT.

The chain couples TRBV6-1 to TRBJ2-5, with 9 bases aligning to TRBD2. CDR3 size: 14 residues. After removal of 4 bases from V and 5 bases from J, the junction contained 5 bases not matched to a gene. The germline V gene encodes CDR1 MNHNS and CDR2 SASEGT. The CDR3 nucleotides read TGTGCCAGCAGTGCCGGGACTAGCAGGGAGACCCAGTACTTC. This gives the protein CASSAGTSRETQYF.

This chain uses TRBV4-1 with TRBJ2-7; TRBD2 aligns across 7 bases. Germline lookup yields CDR1 MGHRA and CDR2 YSYEKL. This CDR3 is 15 amino acids long. V lost 0 bases, J lost 3 bases, and 5 bases stayed unmatched. Here the CDR3 reads CASSQDQRGSYEQYF. The CDR3 DNA reads as TGCGCCAGCAGCCAAGACCAGCGGGGTAGCTACGAGCAGTACTTC.

V is TRBV7-2 and J is TRBJ2-7; 12 bases line up with TRBD1. This CDR3 has 16 residues. V lost 5 bases, J lost 5 bases, and 10 bases stayed unmatched. The germline gives CDR1 SGHTA, CDR2 FQGNSA. CDR3 nucleotides: TGTGCCAGCAGCCAACCTCGGGACAGGGGGCTTCACGAGCAGTACTTC. Translated: CASSQPRDRGLHEQYF.

The genes are TRBV19 and TRBJ1-1; D is ambiguous. CDR1 is LNHDA, CDR2 SQIVND, per germline (reference sequence). Trimming removed 3 bases from V and 0 bases from J, with 11 bases in between. CDR3 length equals 15 residues. CDR3 sequence: CASSIPTSLNTEAFF. DNA of the CDR3: TGTGCCAGTAGTATCCCGACATCGTTGAACACTGAAGCTTTCTTT.

V usage is TRBV7-8 and J usage is TRBJ2-3; D is unclear. V lost 5 bases to trimming and J lost 5 bases, with 8 bases between them. The CDR3 is 12 residues long. CDR1 SGHVS and CDR2 FQNEAQ come from the germline V gene. This CDR3 reads CASSPHIDTQYF. CDR3 nucleotides: TGTGCCAGCAGCCCCCATATAGATACGCAGTATTTT.

The rearrangement joins TRBV19 to TRBJ1-5; D unresolved. V lost 1 base and J lost 6, with 10 bases in between. The CDR3 extends over 14 amino acids. Per germline, CDR1 LNHDA and CDR2 SQIVND (reference sequence). CDR3 amino acids: CASSIVGVGQPQHF. The DNA for the CDR3 is TGTGCCAGTAGTATAGTTGGGGTGGGTCAGCCCCAGCATTTT.

Of note for this clone: The same CDR3 can be traced to other DNA sequences in this sample. V usage is TRBV7-2 and J usage is TRBJ2-6; 11 bases align to TRBD2. Per germline, CDR1 SGHTA and CDR2 FQGNSA. The CDR3 extends over 17 amino acids. J gave up 1 base and V 3 bases, and 2 bases lay outside the gene matches. The CDR3 DNA sequence: TGTGCCAGCAGCTTTACTAGCGGGGGATCTGGGGCCAACGTCCTGACTTTC. Amino acid sequence: CASSFTSGGSGANVLTF.

This clone was counted once. The rearrangement joins TRBV6-5 to TRBJ1-4, with D maybe TRBD1 (5 bases). CDR3 size: 15 residues. The V gene lost 6 bases and the J gene lost 7 bases, with 18 bases spanning the gap. Germline CDR1 and CDR2: MNHEY and SVGAGI. For the CDR3, the DNA is TGTGCCAGCAGCCGGGGACTGCCAGTGGCTGAAAAACTGTTTTTT. Translating it yields CASSRGLPVAEKLFF.

The V call is TRBV11-2, the J call TRBJ1-1, with D possibly TRBD1 on 5 matching bases. The CDR3 spans 12 residues. Germline lookup yields CDR1 SGHAT and CDR2 FQNNGV. V was clipped by 5 bases and J by 10 bases, with 14 bases between them. This CDR3 reads CASSNPGRRAFF. The CDR3 DNA reads TGTGCCAGCAGCAACCCGGGACGGCGAGCTTTCTTT.

The genes are TRBV15 and TRBJ2-3; 8 nucleotides agree with TRBD1. There are 16 residues in the CDR3. Germline V gene sequence: CDR1 LNHNV, CDR2 YYDKDF (reference sequence). After removal of 1 base from V and 4 bases from J, the junction contained 7 bases not matched to a gene. CDR3 in amino acids: CATSRARTGLADTQYF. Here the CDR3 DNA reads TGTGCCACCAGCAGAGCGCGGACAGGGCTCGCAGATACGCAGTATTTT.

The J gene is TRBJ1-6, the V gene TRBV4-3; D gene ambiguous. Trimming pared 0 bases from V and 6 bases from J, leaving 6 bases between. The length of the CDR3 is 14 residues. CDR1 LGHNA and CDR2 YSLEER come from the germline V gene. The DNA of the CDR3 is TGCGCCAGCAGCCAAGAGACGAGTAATTCACCCCTCCACTTT. Protein sequence: CASSQETSNSPLHF.

The chain links TRBV19 to TRBJ1-5; D is undetermined. CDR1 is LNHDA, CDR2 SQIVND, per germline (reference sequence). The V end was cut by 2 bases, the J end by 4 bases, with 15 bases between. CDR3 size: 16 residues. CDR3 coding DNA: TGTGCCAGTAGTATATTTCGGGGTCCGGCTAATCAGCCCCAGCATTTT. Protein: CASSIFRGPANQPQHF. Looking up the rest from reference TRBV19 and TRBJ1-5 gives the full variable domain: DGGITQSPKYLFRKEGQNVTLSCEQNLNHDAMYWYRQDPGQGLRLIYYSQIVNDFQKGDIAEGYSVSREKKESFPLTVTSAQKNPTAFYLCASSIFRGPANQPQHFGDGTRLSIL.

This clone has only a few counts. CDR3 residues: CASSARTSFIGELFF. CDR3 coding DNA: TGTGCCAGCAGCGCTAGGACTAGCTTTATAGGGGAGCTGTTTTTT. The chain joins TRBV9 to TRBJ2-2; 8 nucleotides agree with TRBD2. Germline CDR1 SGDLS, CDR2 YYNGEE. J was trimmed by 8 bases and V by 3 bases; bases with no gene match: 9. CDR3 length: 15 residues.

There are a few counts of this clone. This CDR3 is CASSLGTGGVYEQYF. The DNA for the CDR3 is TGTGCCAGCAGCTTGGGTACAGGGGGCGTTTACGAGCAGTACTTC. The chain combines TRBV5-8 with TRBJ2-7; 9 bases are a match to TRBD1. The CDR3 consists of 15 residues. Germline-derived CDR1 and CDR2 are SGHTS and YDEGEE. V shed 0 bases and J 4 bases; nucleotides not matched to a gene: 5.

In this sample, this clone turned up a few times. The chain has TRBV7-2 and TRBJ2-7; perhaps TRBD1 as D (5 bases). The V gene lost 1 base and the J gene lost 2 bases, with 12 bases spanning the gap. Germline assignment: CDR1 SGHTA and CDR2 FQGNSA. CDR3 length equals 15 residues. In nucleotides, the CDR3 is TGTGCCAGCAGCTTAGTAGGGGCCGTCGCCTACGAGCAGTACTTC. Protein: CASSLVGAVAYEQYF.

The chain has TRBV6-1 and TRBJ2-7; D remains unclear. Germline assignment: CDR1 MNHNS and CDR2 SASEGT. The V and J ends lost 0 bases and 3 bases respectively, with 9 bases between them. The CDR3 has 14 amino acids. The CDR3 bases are TGTGCCAGCAGTGAAGCCAGTTTCGGCTACGAGCAGTACTTC. This sequence encodes CASSEASFGYEQYF.

The chain employs TRBV2 and TRBJ2-5; D gene unclear. Germline CDR1 and CDR2: SNHLY and FYNNEI. The CDR3 totals 11 residues. The germline V and J ends were trimmed by 11 bases and 3 bases, with 10 bases remaining between them. CDR3 sequence (DNA): TGTGCCGGTCGTAGGGAAGAGACCCAGTACTTC. It yields the protein CAGRREETQYF. The full variable domain, completed using reference TRBV2 and TRBJ2-5, is EPEVTQTPSHQVTQMGQEVILRCVPISNHLYFYWYRQILGQKVEFLVSFYNNEISEKSEIFDDQFSVERPDGSNFTLKIRSTKLEDSAMYFCAGRREETQYFGPGTRLLVL.

The rearrangement links TRBV4-2 to TRBJ1-1; the D is unclear. From germline, CDR1 is LGHNA and CDR2 YNFKEQ. V dropped 0 bases and J dropped 5 bases, with 7 bases sitting between them. The CDR3 contains 13 residues. DNA of the CDR3: TGTGCCAGCAGCCAAGAGAGACGGACTGAAGCTTTCTTT. Amino acid sequence: CASSQERRTEAFF.

In this sample, this clone turned up a few times. This chain uses TRBV2 with TRBJ1-1, with unresolved D. The CDR3 loop spans 11 amino acids. From germline, CDR1 is SNHLY and CDR2 FYNNEI. V lost 2 bases and J 11 bases, leaving 9 bases between the germline ends. The CDR3 region has the DNA TGTGCCAGCAGTGAACCCGGCTGGGCTTTCTTT. It encodes CASSEPGWAFF.

The J gene is TRBJ1-2, the V gene TRBV29-1, with TRBD1 matching 8 bases. The CDR3 consists of 13 residues. The ends lost 4 bases at V and 4 bases at J; junction bases unmatched: 5. CDR1 SQVTM and CDR2 ANQGSEA come from the germline V gene. The CDR3 loop reads CSVGRGQAYGYTF. CDR3 nucleotides: TGCAGCGTTGGGCGGGGACAGGCCTATGGCTACACCTTC.

This chain connects TRBV4-1 to TRBJ1-6, with D possibly TRBD1 on 6 matching bases. The CDR3 loop spans 14 amino acids. Germline CDR1 reads MGHRA; CDR2 reads YSYEKL. Trimming shortened V by 6 bases and J by 2 bases, and 8 bases separated the two germline ends. CDR3 in amino acids: CASRGAAYNSPLHF. CDR3 sequence (DNA): TGCGCCAGCAGGGGGGCGGCCTATAATTCACCCCTCCACTTT.